These T cell receptor beta chains were read from a single sample in a study of T cell changes during pregnancy in multiple sclerosis. Data came from immunoSEQ multiplex PCR; TCRdb stores just in-frame clones and leaves some out. In the table there are about 40,000 clones, more than 85% of which are singletons. Sequences were derived from CD8+ T cells from peripheral blood mononuclear cells, sampled in the first trimester of pregnancy. The receptors were sampled from a female donor with multiple sclerosis, enrolled in a pregnancy study. Both conserved end residues are part of each CDR3. The D gene is left open where the match is weak. Not every row has a clone size; where given, it reads once, few, many or a size class.

v_call	clone_size	d_call	j_call	cdr3_aa	cdr3_nt
TRBV11-2	.	.	TRBJ2-3	CASSSTDTQYF	TGTGCCAGCAGCTCGACAGATACGCAGTATTTT
TRBV27	once	TRBD2	TRBJ2-1	CASSLTLRVAGGRRYPSFNEQFF	TGTGCCAGCAGTTTAACTTTGCGGGTAGCGGGGGGGCGCAGGTATCCATCCTTTAATGAGCAGTTCTTC
TRBV2	.	TRBD1	TRBJ1-2	CASSDPGQNYGYTF	TGTGCCAGCAGTGATCCGGGACAGAACTATGGCTACACCTTC
TRBV6-1	.	.	TRBJ1-2	CASRGAGADNYGYTF	TGTGCCAGCAGGGGAGCAGGGGCCGATAACTATGGCTACACCTTC
TRBV2	once	TRBD2	TRBJ2-5	CASRTTSGGEETQYF	TGTGCCAGCAGGACTACTAGCGGGGGGGAAGAGACCCAGTACTTC
TRBV6-5	.	TRBD1	TRBJ2-1	CASSSQGANNEQFF	TGTGCCAGCAGTTCGCAGGGGGCAAACAATGAGCAGTTCTTC
TRBV6-4	few	.	TRBJ2-1	CASSARDSANPNEQFF	TGTGCCAGCAGTGCTCGCGACTCCGCAAACCCCAACGAACAGTTCTTC
TRBV2	once	.	TRBJ1-1	CAIWTVDNTEAFF	TGTGCCATATGGACAGTGGACAACACTGAAGCTTTCTTT
TRBV14	once	.	TRBJ1-2	CASSHPSGGGLGYGYTF	TGTGCCAGCAGCCACCCGTCCGGGGGGGGGCTCGGCTATGGCTACACCTTC
TRBV6-5	.	.	TRBJ1-2	CASSYGAGTDYGYTF	TGTGCCAGCAGTTATGGGGCCGGGACTGACTATGGCTACACCTTC
TRBV29-1	once	.	TRBJ1-2	CSVELYGYTF	TGCAGCGTTGAACTTTATGGCTACACCTTC
TRBV5-4	.	.	TRBJ2-7	CASSSNQGGVGYEQYF	TGTGCCAGCAGCTCCAACCAGGGCGGTGTTGGCTACGAGCAGTACTTC
TRBV10-1	.	TRBD1	TRBJ1-1	CASIRTGRDYNTEAFF	TGCGCCAGCATTAGGACAGGGAGGGATTACAACACTGAAGCTTTCTTT
TRBV6-5	.	.	TRBJ2-7	CASSYNSGEQYF	TGTGCCAGCAGTTATAACAGCGGCGAGCAGTACTTC
TRBV25-1	few	TRBD1	TRBJ2-5	CASSVPGAGGETQYF	TGTGCCAGCAGTGTCCCAGGGGCAGGGGGAGAGACCCAGTACTTC
TRBV11-2	.	TRBD2	TRBJ2-5	CASSLDLTGGRETQYF	TGTGCCAGCAGCTTAGATTTGACGGGGGGGCGAGAGACCCAGTACTTC
TRBV9	few	.	TRBJ1-3	CASSVQGWVAGNTIYF	TGTGCCAGCAGCGTACAGGGTTGGGTTGCTGGAAACACCATATATTTT
TRBV4-2	.	.	TRBJ2-7	CASSQDRGYEQYF	TGTGCCAGCAGCCAAGATCGGGGCTACGAGCAGTACTTC
TRBV29-1	.	.	TRBJ1-2	CSVDLAGKNGYTF	TGCAGCGTGGACCTGGCAGGGAAGAATGGCTACACCTTC
TRBV7-9	once	TRBD1	TRBJ2-7	CASSPRQGAYEQYF	TGTGCCAGCAGCCCACGACAGGGGGCTTACGAGCAGTACTTC
TRBV27	.	TRBD1	TRBJ1-2	CASSLSPRTGPNYGYTF	TGTGCCAGCAGTTTATCACCGAGGACAGGCCCTAACTATGGCTACACCTTC
TRBV27	.	TRBD1	TRBJ2-3	CASSFTGASQFTDTQYF	TGTGCCAGCAGTTTTACAGGGGCTTCCCAATTCACAGATACGCAGTATTTT
TRBV5-4	.	TRBD1	TRBJ1-6	CASSSLGDRAYNSPLHF	TGTGCCAGCAGCTCCCTAGGGGACAGGGCCTATAATTCACCCCTCCACTTT
TRBV25-1	.	.	TRBJ1-4	CASSEYQDIVNEKLFF	TGTGCCAGCAGTGAATATCAGGACATTGTTAATGAAAAACTGTTTTTT
TRBV4-1	.	.	TRBJ2-1	CASSQERQPYNEQFF	TGCGCCAGCAGCCAAGAGAGGCAGCCCTACAATGAGCAGTTCTTC
TRBV6-5	.	TRBD1	TRBJ2-2	CASSYGQESNTGELFF	TGTGCCAGCAGTTACGGACAGGAATCGAACACCGGGGAGCTGTTTTTT
TRBV29-1	.	TRBD2	TRBJ2-1	CSRASGEGHEQFF	TGCAGTAGGGCTAGCGGAGAAGGACATGAGCAGTTCTTC
TRBV5-8	.	TRBD1	TRBJ2-5	CASSLDRGYEEETQYF	TGTGCCAGCTCCCTCGACAGGGGCTACGAGGAGGAGACCCAGTACTTC
TRBV9	.	TRBD1	TRBJ1-2	CASSVGQGNGYTF	TGTGCCAGCAGCGTAGGACAGGGGAATGGCTACACCTTC
TRBV5-1	.	TRBD1	TRBJ1-2	CASSTLGTGEFPNYGYTF	TGCGCCAGCAGCACACTTGGGACAGGGGAGTTTCCTAACTATGGCTACACCTTC
TRBV6-4	.	.	TRBJ2-2	CASSDSGQNTGELFF	TGTGCCAGCAGTGACTCGGGACAAAACACCGGGGAGCTGTTTTTT
TRBV9	.	TRBD1	TRBJ1-1	CASSSGTGRGEAFF	TGTGCCAGCAGCTCCGGGACAGGGAGGGGTGAAGCTTTCTTT
TRBV15	.	.	TRBJ1-2	CATREGSGYTF	TGTGCCACCAGAGAGGGAAGCGGCTACACCTTC
TRBV5-6	.	.	TRBJ2-2	CASNYLNTGELFF	TGTGCCAGCAACTACTTGAACACCGGGGAGCTGTTTTTT
TRBV4-1	.	TRBD1	TRBJ1-5	CASSPGTVSNQPQHF	TGCGCCAGCAGCCCGGGGACAGTTAGCAATCAGCCCCAGCATTTT